What follows are 2 T cell receptor beta chains derived from one specimen sequenced in a study of T cells in localized non-small cell lung cancer. Produced via immunoSEQ multiplex PCR; TCRdb's table is partial and in-frame only. Of 61,000 or so clones in the sample, about nine tenths were seen once. The starting material was peripheral blood, obtained before any cancer treatment. The receptors originated from a woman aged 40-70 years with stage I lung adenocarcinoma.

This clone was picked up one time. The chain uses TRBV29-1 and TRBJ2-2; D is ambiguous. V dropped 6 bases and J dropped 6 bases, with 11 bases sitting between them. The CDR3 sequence is 12 residues long. Germline V gene data show CDR1 as SQVTM and CDR2 as ANQGSEA. The DNA of the CDR3 is TGCAGCGTCGAGATTCGAGCCGGGGAGCTGTTTTTT. It is translated as CSVEIRAGELFF.

The chain has TRBV19 and TRBJ2-3, with 12 bases lining up with TRBD2. Trimming at V came to 5 bases and at J to 4 bases, leaving 10 bases not matched to a gene. Germline lookup yields CDR1 LNHDA and CDR2 SQIVND (reference sequence). The CDR3 is 17 amino acids. The DNA for the CDR3 is TGTGCCAGTAGTCCCAGGACTAGCGGGACGAGGGCAGATACGCAGTATTTT. Translated: CASSPRTSGTRADTQYF.